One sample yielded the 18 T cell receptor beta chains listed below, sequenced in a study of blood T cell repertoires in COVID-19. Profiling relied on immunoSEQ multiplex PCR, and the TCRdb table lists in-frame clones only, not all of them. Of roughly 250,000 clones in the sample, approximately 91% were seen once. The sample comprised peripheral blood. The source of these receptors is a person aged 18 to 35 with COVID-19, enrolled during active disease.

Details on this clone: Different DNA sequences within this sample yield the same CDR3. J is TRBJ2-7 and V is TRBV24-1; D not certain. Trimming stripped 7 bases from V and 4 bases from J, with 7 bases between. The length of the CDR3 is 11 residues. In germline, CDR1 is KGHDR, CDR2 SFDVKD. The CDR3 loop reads CATSRGYEQYF. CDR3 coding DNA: TGTGCCACCAGCCGAGGTTACGAGCAGTACTTC.

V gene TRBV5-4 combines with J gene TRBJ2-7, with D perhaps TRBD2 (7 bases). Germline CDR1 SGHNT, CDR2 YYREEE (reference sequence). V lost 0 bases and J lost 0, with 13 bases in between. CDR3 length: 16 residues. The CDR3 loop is CASSLVGGRSSYEQYF. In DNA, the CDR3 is TGTGCCAGCAGCTTGGTCGGGGGGCGAAGCTCCTACGAGCAGTACTTC.

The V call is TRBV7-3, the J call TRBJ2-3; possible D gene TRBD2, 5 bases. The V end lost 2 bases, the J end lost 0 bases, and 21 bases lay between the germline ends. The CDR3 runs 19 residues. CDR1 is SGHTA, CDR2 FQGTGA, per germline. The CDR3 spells CASSLGPFYGETSTDTQYF. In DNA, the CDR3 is TGTGCCAGCAGCTTAGGTCCCTTTTACGGGGAAACTAGCACAGATACGCAGTATTTT.

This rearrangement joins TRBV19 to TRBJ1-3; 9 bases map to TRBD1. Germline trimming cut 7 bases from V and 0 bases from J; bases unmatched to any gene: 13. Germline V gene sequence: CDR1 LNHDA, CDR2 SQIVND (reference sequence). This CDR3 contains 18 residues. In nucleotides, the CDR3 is TGTGCCAGTACCTATATCGGGACAGGGTTAAGCTCTGGAAACACCATATATTTT. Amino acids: CASTYIGTGLSSGNTIYF.

CDR3 sequence: CASSTSGGQGADTQYF. CDR3 sequence (DNA): TGTGCCAGCAGCACATCCGGGGGACAGGGCGCAGATACGCAGTATTTT. The genes are TRBV5-6 and TRBJ2-3, with 9 bases lining up with TRBD1. V lost 4 bases and J lost 4; bases outside the gene matches: 10. The CDR3 totals 16 residues. Per germline, CDR1 SGHDT and CDR2 YYEEEE.

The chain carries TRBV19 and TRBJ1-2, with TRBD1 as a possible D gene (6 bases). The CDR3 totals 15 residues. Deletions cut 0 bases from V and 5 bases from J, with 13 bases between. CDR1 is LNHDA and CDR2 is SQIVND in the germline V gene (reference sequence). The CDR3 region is CASSIETGATYGYTF. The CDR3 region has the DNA TGTGCCAGTAGTATAGAGACAGGAGCAACTTATGGCTACACCTTC.

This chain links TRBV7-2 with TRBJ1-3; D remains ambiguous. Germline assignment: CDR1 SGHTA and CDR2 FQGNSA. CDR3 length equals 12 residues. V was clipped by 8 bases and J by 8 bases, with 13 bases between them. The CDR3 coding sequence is TGTGCCAGCGGATTCCCCCGGGACACCATATATTTT. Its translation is CASGFPRDTIYF.

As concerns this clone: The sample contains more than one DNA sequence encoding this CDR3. The CDR3 nucleotides are TGTGCCAGCAGTGAGCCGGGACAGGGTTCCTACGAGCAGTACTTC. Protein sequence: CASSEPGQGSYEQYF. The rearrangement joins TRBV6-1 to TRBJ2-7; 9 nucleotides line up with TRBD1. The CDR3 sequence is 15 residues long. Unmatched junction bases numbered 4, after V lost 3 bases and J lost 1 base. Germline V gene lookup returns CDR1 MNHNS and CDR2 SASEGT.

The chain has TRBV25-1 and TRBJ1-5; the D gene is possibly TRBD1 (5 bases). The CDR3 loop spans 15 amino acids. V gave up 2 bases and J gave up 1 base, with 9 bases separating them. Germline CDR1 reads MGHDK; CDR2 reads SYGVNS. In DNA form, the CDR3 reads TGTGCCAGCAGTGAAGGGACTGCCAGCAATCAGCCCCAGCATTTT. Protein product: CASSEGTASNQPQHF.

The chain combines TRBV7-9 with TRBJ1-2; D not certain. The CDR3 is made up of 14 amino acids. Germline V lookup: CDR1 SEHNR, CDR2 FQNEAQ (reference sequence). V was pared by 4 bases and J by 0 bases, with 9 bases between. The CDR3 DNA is TGTGCCAGCAGCTCCTCGTATTCTAACTATGGCTACACCTTC. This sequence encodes CASSSSYSNYGYTF. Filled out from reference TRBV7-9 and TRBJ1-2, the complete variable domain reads DTGVSQNPRHKITKRGQNVTFRCDPISEHNRLYWYRQTLGQGPEFLTYFQNEAQLEKSRLLSDRFSAERPKGSFSTLEIQRTEQGDSAMYLCASSSSYSNYGYTFGSGTRLTVV.

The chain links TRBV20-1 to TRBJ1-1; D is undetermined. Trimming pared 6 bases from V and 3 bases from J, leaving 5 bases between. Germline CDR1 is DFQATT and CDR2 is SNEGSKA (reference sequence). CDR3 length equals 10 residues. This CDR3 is CSAYYTEAFF. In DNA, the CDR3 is TGCAGTGCCTATTACACTGAAGCTTTCTTT.

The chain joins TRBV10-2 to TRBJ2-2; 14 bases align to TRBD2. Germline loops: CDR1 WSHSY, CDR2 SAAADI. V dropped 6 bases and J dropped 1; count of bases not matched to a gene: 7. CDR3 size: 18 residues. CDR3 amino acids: CASSYTTSGRENTGELFF. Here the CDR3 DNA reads TGCGCCAGCAGCTATACGACTAGCGGGAGGGAGAACACCGGGGAGCTGTTTTTT.

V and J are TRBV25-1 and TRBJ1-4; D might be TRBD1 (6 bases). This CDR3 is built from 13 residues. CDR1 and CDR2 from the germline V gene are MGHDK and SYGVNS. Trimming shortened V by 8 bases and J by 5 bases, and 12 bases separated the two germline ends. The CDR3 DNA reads TGTGCCAGCCCCCCAGGGACAAATGAAAAACTGTTTTTT. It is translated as CASPPGTNEKLFF.

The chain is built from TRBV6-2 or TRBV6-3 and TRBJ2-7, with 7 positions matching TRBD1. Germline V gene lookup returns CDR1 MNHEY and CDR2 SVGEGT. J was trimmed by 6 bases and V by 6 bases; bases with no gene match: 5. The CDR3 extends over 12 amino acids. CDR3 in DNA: TGTGCCAGCAGCAGGGGGTGGGGCGAGCAGTACTTC. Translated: CASSRGWGEQYF.

CDR3: CASSVGLVSSGANVLTF. CDR3 in DNA: TGTGCCAGTAGTGTCGGACTAGTCAGCTCTGGGGCCAACGTCCTGACTTTC. V is TRBV19 and J is TRBJ2-6; 7 nucleotides match TRBD2. In germline, CDR1 is LNHDA, CDR2 SQIVND (reference sequence). This CDR3 comprises 17 residues. J gave up 0 bases and V 5 bases, and 7 bases lay outside the gene matches.

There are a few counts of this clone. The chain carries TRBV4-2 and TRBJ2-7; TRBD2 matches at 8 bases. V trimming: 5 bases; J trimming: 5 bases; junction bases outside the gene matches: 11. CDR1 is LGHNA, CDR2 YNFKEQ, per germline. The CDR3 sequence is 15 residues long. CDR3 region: CASSWGERETNEQYF. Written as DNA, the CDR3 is TGTGCCAGCAGCTGGGGGGAGCGGGAGACCAACGAGCAGTACTTC.

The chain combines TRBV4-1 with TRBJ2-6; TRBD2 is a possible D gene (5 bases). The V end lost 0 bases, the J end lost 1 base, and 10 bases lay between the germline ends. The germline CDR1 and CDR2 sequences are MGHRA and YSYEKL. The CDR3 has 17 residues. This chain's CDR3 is CASSQERGLSGANVLTF. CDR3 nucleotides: TGCGCCAGCAGCCAAGAACGAGGACTTTCTGGGGCCAACGTCCTGACTTTC.

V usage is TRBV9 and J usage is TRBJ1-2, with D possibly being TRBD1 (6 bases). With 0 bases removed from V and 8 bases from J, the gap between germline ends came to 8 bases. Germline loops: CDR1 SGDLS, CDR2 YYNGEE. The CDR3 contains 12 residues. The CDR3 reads CASSVATGGYTF. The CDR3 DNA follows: TGTGCCAGCAGCGTAGCAACAGGGGGCTACACCTTC.